This is a list of T cell receptor beta chains from one sample in a study of cytomegalovirus exposure and HLA in healthy donors. The assay was immunoSEQ multiplex PCR, and TCRdb's table has in-frame clones only and misses some. The table records about 120,000 clones, roughly three fifths of them present only once. The sequencing input was PBMCs. These receptors all come from a middle-aged woman in good health and CMV-seropositive. Both conserved end residues are part of each CDR3. Fields, in order: clone size, V gene, J gene, D gene, CDR3 DNA, CDR3 protein. The D gene is left open where the match is weak. Clone size, where shown, is once, few, many, or a class for clones that have expanded.

-	TRBV5-1	TRBJ2-2	-	TGCGCCAGCAGCCCCGAGGTTAGGAACACCGGGGAGCTGTTTTTT	CASSPEVRNTGELFF
once	TRBV7-2	TRBJ2-1	-	TGTGCCAGCAGCCGGTCAGCGAACTCCTACAATGAGCAGTTCTTC	CASSRSANSYNEQFF
few	TRBV5-4	TRBJ2-7	-	TGTGCCAGCAGCTTGGGGGAGGCCAGCTCCTACGAGCAGTACTTC	CASSLGEASSYEQYF
-	TRBV28	TRBJ2-3	-	TGTGCCAGCAGATACAGACAGAGCACAGATACGCAGTATTTT	CASRYRQSTDTQYF
-	TRBV28	TRBJ1-1	-	TGTGCCAGCACCTCAAGGGGCATGAACACTGAAGCTTTCTTT	CASTSRGMNTEAFF
-	TRBV29-1	TRBJ2-1	TRBD1	TGCAGCGTTGAGGCTCGGGACAGGGGGGAATCTGAGCAGTTCTTC	CSVEARDRGESEQFF
once	TRBV27	TRBJ2-6	TRBD1	TGTGCCAGCAGGGGATCGACAGGGGCGAGGGGGGCCAACGTCCTGACTTTC	CASRGSTGARGANVLTF
few	TRBV9	TRBJ1-3	-	TGTGCCAGCAGCGTAGGAGGGTTAGGAAACACCATATATTTT	CASSVGGLGNTIYF
once	TRBV6-5	TRBJ1-5	-	TGTGCCAGCAGTACGAGGAATCAGCCCCAGCATTTT	CASSTRNQPQHF
-	TRBV9	TRBJ2-7	TRBD2	TGTGCCAGCAGCGTAGTCAGCGGGGGGGCCGATGAGCAGTACTTC	CASSVVSGGADEQYF
-	TRBV6-5	TRBJ1-2	-	TGTGCCAGCAGACCCAGGTGGGATGGCTACACCTTC	CASRPRWDGYTF
few	TRBV6-4	TRBJ2-3	TRBD2	TGTGCCAGCAGTGAAACGGGAGGGACGCAGTATTTT	CASSETGGTQYF
-	TRBV7-2	TRBJ1-1	TRBD1	TGTGCCAGCAGCGCCCGACAGGGAGGTAGCACTGAAGCTTTCTTT	CASSARQGGSTEAFF
-	TRBV2	TRBJ2-1	TRBD1	TGTGCCAACTCCCTCACAGGGGACAGGGAGGCCCATGAGCAGTTCTTC	CANSLTGDREAHEQFF
-	TRBV29-1	TRBJ2-1	TRBD2	TGCAGCGTCAAGACTAGCGGGGGGCAGGGAGAGCAGTTCTTC	CSVKTSGGQGEQFF
-	TRBV25-1	TRBJ2-7	-	TGTGCCAGCAGTGAGGGGCGGGGAGGGGGTTACGAGCAGTACTTC	CASSEGRGGGYEQYF
-	TRBV28	TRBJ1-3	TRBD1	TGTGCCAGCAGACAGGGGGCTGGAAACACCATATATTTT	CASRQGAGNTIYF
-	TRBV5-1	TRBJ2-3	TRBD2	TGCGCCAGCAGCTTGGCCCCTAGCGGGGACACAGATACGCAGTATTTT	CASSLAPSGDTDTQYF
-	TRBV18	TRBJ1-1	TRBD1	TGTGCCAGCTCGCCTGACAGGGGGAACACTGAAGCTTTCTTT	CASSPDRGNTEAFF
-	TRBV7-9	TRBJ2-1	TRBD2	TGTGCCAGCAGCCTACTAGCGGGGGGGCCGAATGAGCAGTTCTTC	CASSLLAGGPNEQFF
-	TRBV19	TRBJ2-3	-	TGTGCCGCCCCCAGGGGTAAGTGCACAGATACGCAGTATTTT	CAAPRGKCTDTQYF
-	TRBV9	TRBJ1-1	-	TGTGCCAGCAGCGTAGGAGGGGGGGGCACTGAAGCTTTCTTT	CASSVGGGGTEAFF
-	TRBV18	TRBJ1-2	TRBD1	TGTGCCAGCTCGTTTAACGGACAGGTATTCACCTTC	CASSFNGQVFTF
medium-sized	TRBV27	TRBJ2-6	-	TGTGCCAGCAGTCGGGGCTCTGGGGCCAACGTCCTGACTTTC	CASSRGSGANVLTF
-	TRBV9	TRBJ1-6	-	TGTGCCAGCAGCGCTCGGGACTCCTATAATTCACCCCTCCACTTT	CASSARDSYNSPLHF
few	TRBV5-4	TRBJ2-1	-	TGTGCCAGCAGCCAGGAAGGGGAGGTGTCCTACAATGAGCAGTTCTTC	CASSQEGEVSYNEQFF
-	TRBV7-9	TRBJ1-1	-	TGTTCCAGCAGCTCGTCTAACCCCGGGACAGAAGCTTTCTTT	CSSSSSNPGTEAFF
-	TRBV6-5	TRBJ1-1	-	TGTGCCAGCAGCCCCCCGGCGGTGAACACTGAAGCTTTCTTT	CASSPPAVNTEAFF